This passage covers 2 T cell receptor beta chains from one sample sequenced in a study of regulatory T cells in long-lasting Graves disease. Time point described: newly diagnosed GD, antithyroid drugs for less than 3 months. RNA extracted from PBMCs served as the sequencing template. Arm-PCR of CDR3 regions with iRepertoire HTBI primers generated TCR beta libraries. TCRdb reprocessed the multiplex PCR reads via MiXCR and lists one record per CDR3 protein. Of around 420,000 distinct CDR3 sequences detected, around 16% appear once; the ten largest clones hold 22%. The material sequenced was peripheral blood mononuclear cells (PBMCs), taken at new diagnosis, from a patient treated with antithyroid drugs. The receptors originated from a female donor with Graves disease.

At least ten counts were recorded for this clonotype. This chain joins TRBV6-5 and TRBJ1-1, with 9 bases identical to TRBD1. The germline V gene encodes CDR1 MNHEY and CDR2 SVGAGI. With 2 bases clipped from V and 4 bases from J, the junction kept 11 bases outside the gene matches. This CDR3 is 17 amino acids long. Written as DNA, the CDR3 is TGTGCCAGCAGTTACCATAGGGACAGGGCGAGGGGCACTGAAGCTTTCTTT. Translation gives CASSYHRDRARGTEAFF.

This clonotype came up many times. This sequence joins TRBV12-3 or TRBV12-4 and TRBJ1-6; D remains unclear. This CDR3 has 14 amino acids. V was pared by 2 bases and J by 8 bases, with 10 bases between. The CDR3 is CASSLRVGDSPLHF. The DNA for the CDR3 is TGTGCCAGCAGTTTACGGGTTGGGGATTCACCCCTCCACTTT.